This TCR beta chain was sequenced during a study of beta chain features in type 1 diabetes. With V trimmed by 2 bases and J by 2 bases, 4 bases remained unmatched. Germline V CDR1 and CDR2: MDHEN, SYDVKM. The length of the CDR3 is 15 residues. TCRB transcripts that were expressed got sequenced, as all of the isolated RNA had been reverse transcribed. The table came from immunoSEQ multiplex PCR; TCRdb's copy has only in-frame clones and leaves some out. The profile shows over 600,000 clones, 12% of them singletons. With regard to this clone: The antigen is unknown.

Study findings and constraints: The VDJ junctions of type 1 diabetes patients carried fewer insertions and more deletions. Shortening of TCRB CDR3s, moderate but significant, appeared in all four CD4+ subsets of Type 1 diabetes patients.

Material: naive CD4+ T cells from blood. This clonotype was obtained from a man aged 30 to 45 with type 1 diabetes. The chain couples TRBV28 to TRBJ1-2; 8 bases line up with TRBD1. DNA for the CDR3: TGTGCCAGCAGTTTAGGGGCAGGGGGCAACTATGGCTACACCTTC. Amino acids: CASSLGAGGNYGYTF.